This TCR beta chain originates from a study of blood T cell repertoires in COVID-19 (dated by TCRdb to the early 2020s). About the study as a whole: Samples covering the acute and convalescent phases of COVID-19 were provided by collaborators in the United States, Italy and Spain. The repertoires were released in a freely available public database intended as a resource for research on the immune response to SARS-CoV-2. The dataset comprised deeply sampled blood TCRbeta repertoires from subjects exposed to, actively infected with, or recovered from COVID-19. The sample metadata nearly always contained a de-identified subject ID, COVID-19 status, age in years and sex. The material from the prospective study consisted of cDNA or gDNA derived from T cells, B-cell-depleted T cells, or PBMCs. Where HLA class I and class II types were available, the types were taken from metadata supplied by the sample provider, not from assay-based typing. The samples were drawn from two sources: the first 160 participants of the ongoing ImmuneRACE study, and 1,200 or so subjects contributed by 6 global collaborators.

TCRbeta CDR3 regions were amplified from genomic DNA using the immunoSEQ Assay, a bias-controlled multiplex PCR. The original pipeline was this. Within the assay, amplification of reference gene primers was used to estimate how many nucleated cells each sample contained. To quantify the absolute abundance of each unique TCRbeta CDR3 rearrangement, sequence reads were collapsed and filtered. For each sample, productive Simpson clonality was calculated as the square root of Simpson's diversity index over productive rearrangements. TCRdb carries this immuneACCESS record with in-frame sequences only. Its versions omit some clonotypes, under half of them owing to an unresolved V gene in the studies checked, with the rest unexplained. Clonal size and the V and J genes are those of that table, whereas D and trimming came from the DNA. A total of 90,000 to 120,000 clones appear in this sample, over 60% of them only once. Together, the top ten hold around 4.4% of the sample.

Each collaborating institution followed its own protocols to collect whole blood in K2EDTA tubes. For TCRbeta analysis, collaborators shipped samples in one of three forms: frozen whole blood, isolated PBMCs, or DNA extracted from either of those sample types. About this clone: Its cognate antigen has yet to be identified. There are no base qualities to consult, and no much larger clone falls within one base.

The CDR3 contains 16 residues, cysteine and phenylalanine counted. The retained sequence is limited to the CDR3, 48 bases, with the frame set at the first base. CDR1 is given as SGHDT and CDR2 as YYEEEE, both from the germline V gene. The V end gives up 2 bases and the J end 1 base, leaving 6 bases in the junction not matched to a gene. The study at large found these results: How much clinical and demographic metadata was included differed by source and by participant, and the metadata was provided uncurated.

The sample was peripheral blood. This sequence uses TRBV5-6 and TRBJ2-3; 8 central bases correspond to TRBD1. The TCR sequence derives from a man in his 70s with acute or convalescent COVID-19. The DNA reads as follows: TGTGCCAGCAGCTTATCGTGGGACAGGCGCACAGATACGCAGTATTTT. Its product reads: CASSLSWDRRTDTQYF.